Each of the 16 T cell receptor beta chains below was sequenced from the same sample in a study of control samples from healthy donors and cancer patients. TCRdb's table, derived via immunoSEQ multiplex PCR, lists solely in-frame clones and lacks some. The table shows 150,000 or so clones, with under 95% occurring only once. Sample: blood. The receptors were sampled from a man between 18 and 35 years old in good health.

The rearrangement joins TRBV19 to TRBJ2-1; tentative D call: TRBD1 (6 bases). V was pared by 3 bases and J by 4 bases, with 19 bases between. Germline V gene sequence: CDR1 LNHDA, CDR2 SQIVND (reference sequence). This CDR3 contains 17 residues. CDR3 nucleotide sequence: TGTGCCAGTAGTATTGGGACCAATAGGGACATTTACAATGAGCAGTTCTTC. Protein: CASSIGTNRDIYNEQFF. The entire variable domain, with the rest obtained from reference TRBV19 and TRBJ2-1, is as follows: DGGITQSPKYLFRKEGQNVTLSCEQNLNHDAMYWYRQDPGQGLRLIYYSQIVNDFQKGDIAEGYSVSREKKESFPLTVTSAQKNPTAFYLCASSIGTNRDIYNEQFFGPGTRLTVL.

In regard to this clone: Other DNA sequences in this specimen translate into the identical CDR3. The chain is built from TRBV6-5 and TRBJ1-2, with 10 bases that match TRBD1. Unmatched junction bases numbered 3, after V lost 6 bases and J lost 8 bases. This CDR3 has 12 amino acids. Germline assignment: CDR1 MNHEY and CDR2 SVGAGI. As DNA, the CDR3 is TGTGCCAGCAGCCAGGGACAGGGGGGCTACACCTTC. This translates into CASSQGQGGYTF.

The chain has TRBV11-2 and TRBJ2-3; no definite D call. This CDR3 comprises 9 residues. V was trimmed by 10 bases and J by 3 bases, leaving 2 bases between them. The germline V gene encodes CDR1 SGHAT and CDR2 FQNNGV. Here the CDR3 reads CAITDTQYF. DNA for the CDR3: TGTGCCATTACAGATACGCAGTATTTT.

This clone was seen only a few times. The rearrangement joins TRBV5-5 to TRBJ1-2; 7 bases are shared with TRBD1. The length of the CDR3 is 15 residues. J lost 0 bases, V lost 4 bases, and 6 bases had no gene match. Germline-derived CDR1 and CDR2 are SGHKS and YYEKEE (reference sequence). In nucleotides, the CDR3 is TGTGCCAGCAGCCGAGACAGGGCCCCTAACTATGGCTACACCTTC. Translated: CASSRDRAPNYGYTF.

The chain uses TRBV28 and TRBJ1-3; D call uncertain. Germline V gene lookup returns CDR1 MDHEN and CDR2 SYDVKM. The CDR3 contains 12 residues. V dropped 3 bases and J dropped 7 bases, with 7 bases sitting between them. CDR3 sequence reads: CASSFLSNTIYF. The CDR3 DNA reads as TGTGCCAGCAGTTTTCTATCGAACACCATATATTTT.

The rearrangement uses TRBV5-1 and TRBJ1-2; 8 bases align to TRBD1. Per the germline V gene, CDR1 is SGHRS and CDR2 is YFSETQ. The V segment lost 0 bases and the J segment 7 bases; nucleotides outside the gene matches: 5. This CDR3 is built from 14 residues. The CDR3 DNA sequence: TGCGCCAGCAGCTTGGTCGCAGGGACAGGTGGCTACACCTTC. Its translation: CASSLVAGTGGYTF.

V is TRBV13 and J is TRBJ1-3; D unresolved. Germline lookup yields CDR1 PRHDT and CDR2 FYEKMQ (reference sequence). V was trimmed by 4 bases and J by 1 base, leaving 14 bases between them. This CDR3 spans 16 amino acids. The CDR3 DNA is TGTGCCAGCAGCTCGACCCCCTACACATCTGGAAACACCATATATTTT. Translated, it gives CASSSTPYTSGNTIYF.

As DNA, the CDR3 is TGTGCCATCAAGGATCCGGGACAGGGAATCATCGACGAGCAGTACTTC. It yields the protein CAIKDPGQGIIDEQYF. The genes are TRBV10-3 and TRBJ2-7; the match to TRBD1 covers 9 bases. CDR3 size: 16 residues. Germline CDR1 and CDR2: ENHRY and SYGVKD. Losses at the gene ends were 7 bases for V and 5 bases for J; bases not matched to a gene: 15.

The genes are TRBV29-1 and TRBJ1-2, with D possibly being TRBD1 (5 bases). The germline V gene encodes CDR1 SQVTM and CDR2 ANQGSEA. The CDR3 spans 15 residues. V was shortened by 6 bases and J by 8 bases, with 25 bases between the two germline ends. The CDR3 reads CSVMLRGDVSYGYTF. The CDR3 nucleotides read TGCAGCGTAATGCTTAGAGGGGACGTATCGTACGGCTACACCTTC.

On this clone: The sample carries other DNA sequences with the same CDR3. The gene calls are TRBV27 and TRBJ2-1; D remains unclear. V lost 0 bases, J lost 0 bases, and 6 bases lay in between. The CDR3 is 15 amino acids. Per the germline V gene, CDR1 is MNHEY and CDR2 is SMNVEV (reference sequence). CDR3 nucleotide sequence: TGTGCCAGCAGTTTATCCCCGAGCTCCTACAATGAGCAGTTCTTC. Translation: CASSLSPSSYNEQFF.

In nucleotides, the CDR3 is TGTGCCAGTAGAGTAGGAGGGAATGGTGAAGCTTTCTTT. Amino acid sequence: CASRVGGNGEAFF. The V and J genes are TRBV25-1 and TRBJ1-1, with unresolved D. Germline values: CDR1 MGHDK, CDR2 SYGVNS. This CDR3 is 13 amino acids long. Trimming shortened V by 9 bases and J by 7 bases, and 18 bases separated the two germline ends.

This chain joins TRBV28 and TRBJ1-2, with TRBD1 as a possible D gene (6 bases). The CDR3 length is 13 residues. Per the germline V gene, CDR1 is MDHEN and CDR2 is SYDVKM. V shed 4 bases and J shed 4 bases, with 10 bases lying between them. CDR3 amino acids: CASSSGGLYGYTF. CDR3 sequence (DNA): TGTGCCAGCAGTTCGGGGGGCCTCTATGGCTACACCTTC.

This chain's CDR3 is CASSNAGFAEAFF. The DNA of the CDR3 is TGTGCCAGTAGTAATGCAGGGTTCGCTGAAGCTTTCTTT. This chain connects TRBV19 to TRBJ1-1; TRBD1 is a possible D gene (5 bases). This CDR3 has 13 amino acids. V lost 4 bases to trimming and J lost 6 bases, with 12 bases between them. Per germline, CDR1 LNHDA and CDR2 SQIVND (reference sequence).

The CDR3 loop is CASSSEAGNSPLHF. For the CDR3, the DNA is TGTGCCAGCAGCTCAGAAGCAGGGAATTCACCCCTCCACTTT. This chain uses TRBV7-9 with TRBJ1-6; D possibly corresponds to TRBD1 (5 bases). Trimming stripped 4 bases from V and 7 bases from J, with 11 bases between. The CDR3 runs 14 residues. In germline, CDR1 is SEHNR, CDR2 FQNEAQ (reference sequence). Drawing the rest from reference TRBV7-9 and TRBJ1-6, the complete variable domain is DTGVSQNPRHKITKRGQNVTFRCDPISEHNRLYWYRQTLGQGPEFLTYFQNEAQLEKSRLLSDRFSAERPKGSFSTLEIQRTEQGDSAMYLCASSSEAGNSPLHFGNGTRLTVT.

This chain links TRBV6-5 with TRBJ2-1; no definite D call. The germline V gene has CDR1 MNHEY and CDR2 SVGAGI. The V end was cut by 2 bases, the J end by 10 bases, with 21 bases between. The CDR3 covers 16 residues. The CDR3 region has the DNA TGTGCCAGCAGTTACCTGCTCCGTCTCCCCTTACGGGAGCAGTTCTTC. This translates into CASSYLLRLPLREQFF.

The V and J genes are TRBV30 and TRBJ1-5; no firm D call. The CDR3 is 13 amino acids. Germline CDR1 reads GTSNPN; CDR2 reads SVGIG (reference sequence). V shed 4 bases and J shed 7 bases, with 14 bases lying between them. The CDR3 is CAWTKGGPQPQHF. The CDR3 DNA is TGTGCCTGGACCAAGGGCGGTCCACAGCCCCAGCATTTT.